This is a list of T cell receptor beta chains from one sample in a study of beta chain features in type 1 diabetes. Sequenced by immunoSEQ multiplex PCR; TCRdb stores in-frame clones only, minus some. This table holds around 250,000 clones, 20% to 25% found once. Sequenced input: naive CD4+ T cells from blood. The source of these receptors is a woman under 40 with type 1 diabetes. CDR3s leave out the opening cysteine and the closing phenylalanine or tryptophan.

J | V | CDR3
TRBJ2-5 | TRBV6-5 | ASSYGGKMTQY
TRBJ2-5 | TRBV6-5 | ASRPIRGTQETQY
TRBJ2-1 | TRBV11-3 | ASSPRTSGTYEQF
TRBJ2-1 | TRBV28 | ASGIPSGYNEQF
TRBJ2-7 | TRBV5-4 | ASSFGLAGIYEQY
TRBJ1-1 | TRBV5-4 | ASSFGQTEAF
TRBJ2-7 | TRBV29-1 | SPPFGSSEQY
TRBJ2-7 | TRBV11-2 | ASSKDSSYEQY
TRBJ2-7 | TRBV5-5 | ASSTDGKREQY
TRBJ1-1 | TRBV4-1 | ASSHPQVNTEAF
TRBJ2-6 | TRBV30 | AWSIPGRLSGANVLT
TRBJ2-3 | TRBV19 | ASTRTTARQGRTDTQY
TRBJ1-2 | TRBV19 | ASSMRIDYGYT
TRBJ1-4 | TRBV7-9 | ASSLEAAGREKLF
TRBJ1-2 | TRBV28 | ASSWDTYGYT
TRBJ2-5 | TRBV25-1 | ASSDSPDWQGETQY
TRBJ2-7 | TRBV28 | ASDYQGNPYEQY
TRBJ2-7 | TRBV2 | ASQEGRGPDEQY
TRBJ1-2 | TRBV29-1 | SVVVGGRGYT
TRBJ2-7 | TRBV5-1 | ASSNRTSGVYEQY
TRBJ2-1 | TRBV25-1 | ASSAGATTSNEQF
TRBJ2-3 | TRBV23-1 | ASSQSLIVIISVGPPRDTQY
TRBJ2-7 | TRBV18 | ASSPYGYEQY
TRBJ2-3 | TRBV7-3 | ASSLSGVADTQY
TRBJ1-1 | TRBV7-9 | ASSYDRGKNTEAF
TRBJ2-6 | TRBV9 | ASSVVGAPGANVLT
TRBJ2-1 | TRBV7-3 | ASSDGLAVNEQF
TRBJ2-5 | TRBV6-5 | ASSSAVLSGVKTQY
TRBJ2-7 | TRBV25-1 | ASSEYGTGSYEQY
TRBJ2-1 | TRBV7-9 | ASSSRLAGFAGNEQF
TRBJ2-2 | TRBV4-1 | ASSQDPGNTGELF
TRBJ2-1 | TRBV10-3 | AISDKRGVNEQF
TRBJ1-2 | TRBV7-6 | ASSLDAGNYGYT
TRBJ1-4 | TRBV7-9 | ASSLGAGNEKLF
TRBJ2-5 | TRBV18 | ASSPQRLAGDNQETQY
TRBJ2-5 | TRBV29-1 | SVEVSGTGNQETQY
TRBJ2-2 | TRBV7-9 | ASSQTGVTGELF
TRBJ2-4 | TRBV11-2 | ASSLSTGASIQY
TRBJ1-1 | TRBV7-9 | ASSLERTGEEAF
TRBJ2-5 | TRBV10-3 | AISERQGAGETQY
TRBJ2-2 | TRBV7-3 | ASSSSTRGAGELF
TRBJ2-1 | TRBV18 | ASSPSGAAGGEQF
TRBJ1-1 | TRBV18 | ASSLETGVHTEAF
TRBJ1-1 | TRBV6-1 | ASSALSGPEAF
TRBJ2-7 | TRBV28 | ASSPPTSGFYEQY
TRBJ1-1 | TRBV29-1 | SGRQGGTEAF
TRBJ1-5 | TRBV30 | AFTGGGNQPQH
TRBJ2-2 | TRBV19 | ASRVREANTGELF